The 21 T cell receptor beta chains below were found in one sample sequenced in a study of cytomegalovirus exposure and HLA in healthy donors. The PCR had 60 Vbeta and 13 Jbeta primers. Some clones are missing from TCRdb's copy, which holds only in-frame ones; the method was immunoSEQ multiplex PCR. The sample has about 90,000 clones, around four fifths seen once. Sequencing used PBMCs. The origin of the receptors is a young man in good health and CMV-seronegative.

The CDR3 region has the DNA TGCGCCAGCAGCCAAGACCCCGGGGTTGACACTGAAGCTTTCTTT. Translated, it gives CASSQDPGVDTEAFF. The genes are TRBV4-1 and TRBJ1-1; D is undetermined. Germline V gene lookup returns CDR1 MGHRA and CDR2 YSYEKL. Trimming removed 0 bases at V and 3 bases at J, with 11 bases between. The CDR3 sequence is 15 residues long.

CDR3 in DNA: TGTGCCAGCAGCTTGGTGGTCGGGAGCTCCTACAATGAGCAGTTCTTC. Its translation: CASSLVVGSSYNEQFF. The rearrangement uses TRBV5-8 and TRBJ2-1, with D tentatively TRBD2 (6 bases). The V end lost 0 bases, the J end lost 0 bases, and 10 bases lay between the germline ends. CDR1 and CDR2 from the germline V gene are SGHTS and YDEGEE. CDR3 length: 16 residues.

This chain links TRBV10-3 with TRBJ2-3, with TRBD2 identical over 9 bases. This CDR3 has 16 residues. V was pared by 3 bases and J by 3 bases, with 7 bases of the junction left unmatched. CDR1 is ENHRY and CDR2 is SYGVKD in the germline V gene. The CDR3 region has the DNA TGTGCCATCAGTGATAAGAGCGGGGGGTATACAGATACGCAGTATTTT. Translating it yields CAISDKSGGYTDTQYF.

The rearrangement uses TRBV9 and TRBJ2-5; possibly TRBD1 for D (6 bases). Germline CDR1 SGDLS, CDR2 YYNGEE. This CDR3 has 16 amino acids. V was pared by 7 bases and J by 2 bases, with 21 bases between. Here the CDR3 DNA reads TGTGCCAGCTTCCTCACCAGGGGTTGGGGTCAAGAGACCCAGTACTTC. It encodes CASFLTRGWGQETQYF. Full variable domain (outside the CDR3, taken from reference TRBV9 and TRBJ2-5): DSGVTQTPKHLITATGQRVTLRCSPRSGDLSVYWYQQSLDQGLQFLIQYYNGEERAKGNILERFSAQQFPDLHSELNLSSLELGDSALYFCASFLTRGWGQETQYFGPGTRLLVL.

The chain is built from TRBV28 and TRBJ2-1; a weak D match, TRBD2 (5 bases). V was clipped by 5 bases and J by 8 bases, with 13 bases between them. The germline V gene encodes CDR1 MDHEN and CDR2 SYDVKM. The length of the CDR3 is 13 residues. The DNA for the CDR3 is TGTGCCAGCAGTCCTCGGGGAAAGCATGAGCAGTTCTTC. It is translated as CASSPRGKHEQFF.

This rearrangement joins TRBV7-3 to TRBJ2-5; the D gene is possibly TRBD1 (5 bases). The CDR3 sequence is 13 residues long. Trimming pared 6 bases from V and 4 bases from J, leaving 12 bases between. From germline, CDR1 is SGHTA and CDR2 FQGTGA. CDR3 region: CASSLGRSETQYF. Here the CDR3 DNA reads TGTGCCAGCAGTCTGGGGCGTTCAGAGACCCAGTACTTC.

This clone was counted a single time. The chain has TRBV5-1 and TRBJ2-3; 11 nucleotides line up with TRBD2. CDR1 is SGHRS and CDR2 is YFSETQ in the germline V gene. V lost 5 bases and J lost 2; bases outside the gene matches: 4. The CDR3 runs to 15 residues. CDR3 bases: TGCGCCAGCAGGACTAGCGGGGAGATCACAGATACGCAGTATTTT. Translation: CASRTSGEITDTQYF.

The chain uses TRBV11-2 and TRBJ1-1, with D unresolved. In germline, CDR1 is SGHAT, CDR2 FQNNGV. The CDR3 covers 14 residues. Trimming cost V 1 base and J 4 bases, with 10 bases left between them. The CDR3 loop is CASSLAGLLTEAFF. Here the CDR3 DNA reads TGTGCCAGCAGCTTAGCTGGGCTGCTCACTGAAGCTTTCTTT.

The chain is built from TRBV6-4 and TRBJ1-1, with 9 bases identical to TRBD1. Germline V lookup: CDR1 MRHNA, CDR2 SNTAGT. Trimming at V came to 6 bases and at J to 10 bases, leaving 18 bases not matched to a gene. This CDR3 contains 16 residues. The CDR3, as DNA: TGTGCCAGCAGCACGCCTCCGGGACAGGGATTCGGAGGAGCTTTCTTT. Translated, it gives CASSTPPGQGFGGAFF.

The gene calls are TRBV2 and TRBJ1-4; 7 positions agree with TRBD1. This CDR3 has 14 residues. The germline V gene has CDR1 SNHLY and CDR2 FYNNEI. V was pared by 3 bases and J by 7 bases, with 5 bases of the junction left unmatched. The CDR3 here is CASSEGDSPEKLFF. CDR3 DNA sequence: TGTGCCAGCAGTGAGGGGGACAGCCCTGAAAAACTGTTTTTT. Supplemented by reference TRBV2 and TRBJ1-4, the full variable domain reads EPEVTQTPSHQVTQMGQEVILRCVPISNHLYFYWYRQILGQKVEFLVSFYNNEISEKSEIFDDQFSVERPDGSNFTLKIRSTKLEDSAMYFCASSEGDSPEKLFFGSGTQLSVL.

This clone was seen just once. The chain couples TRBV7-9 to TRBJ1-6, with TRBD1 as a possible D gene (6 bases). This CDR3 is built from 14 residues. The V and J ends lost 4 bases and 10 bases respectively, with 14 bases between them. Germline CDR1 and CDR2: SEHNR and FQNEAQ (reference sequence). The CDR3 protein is CASSSPGVGSPLHF. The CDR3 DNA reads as TGTGCCAGCAGCTCCCCAGGGGTGGGCTCACCCCTCCACTTT. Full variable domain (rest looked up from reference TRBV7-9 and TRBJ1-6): DTGVSQNPRHKITKRGQNVTFRCDPISEHNRLYWYRQTLGQGPEFLTYFQNEAQLEKSRLLSDRFSAERPKGSFSTLEIQRTEQGDSAMYLCASSSPGVGSPLHFGNGTRLTVT.

Written as DNA, the CDR3 is TGCGCCAGCAGTGTTGGAGGGAGCAATCAGCCCCAGCATTTT. Protein sequence: CASSVGGSNQPQHF. The chain recombines TRBV10-2 with TRBJ1-5; D remains unclear. CDR1 and CDR2 (germline): WSHSY, SAAADI. Trimming cost V 4 bases and J 1 base, with 8 bases left between them. The CDR3 covers 14 residues.

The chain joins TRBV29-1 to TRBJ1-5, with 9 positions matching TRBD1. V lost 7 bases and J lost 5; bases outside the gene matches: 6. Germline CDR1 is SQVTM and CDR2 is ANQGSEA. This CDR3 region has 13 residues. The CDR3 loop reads CSAQTGGDQPQHF. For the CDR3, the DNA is TGCAGCGCCCAGACAGGGGGGGATCAGCCCCAGCATTTT.

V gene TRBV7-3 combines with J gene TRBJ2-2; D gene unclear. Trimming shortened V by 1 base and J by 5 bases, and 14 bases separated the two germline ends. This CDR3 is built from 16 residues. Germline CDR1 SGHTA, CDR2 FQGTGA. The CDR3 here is CASSLSGLVETGELFF. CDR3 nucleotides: TGTGCCAGCAGCTTAAGTGGGCTCGTCGAGACCGGGGAGCTGTTTTTT.

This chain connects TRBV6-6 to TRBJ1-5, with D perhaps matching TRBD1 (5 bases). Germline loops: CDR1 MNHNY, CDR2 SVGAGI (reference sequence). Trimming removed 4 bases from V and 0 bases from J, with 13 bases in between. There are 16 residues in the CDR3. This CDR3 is CASSSMGLASNQPQHF. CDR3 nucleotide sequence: TGTGCCAGCAGTTCTATGGGACTGGCTAGCAATCAGCCCCAGCATTTT.

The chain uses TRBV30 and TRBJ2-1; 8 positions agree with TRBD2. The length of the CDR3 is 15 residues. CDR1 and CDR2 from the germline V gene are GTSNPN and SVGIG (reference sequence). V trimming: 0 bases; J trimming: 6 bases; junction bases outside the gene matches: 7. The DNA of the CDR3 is TGTGCCTGGAGTGTACCAGCGGGGGCCCTCAATGAGCAGTTCTTC. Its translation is CAWSVPAGALNEQFF.

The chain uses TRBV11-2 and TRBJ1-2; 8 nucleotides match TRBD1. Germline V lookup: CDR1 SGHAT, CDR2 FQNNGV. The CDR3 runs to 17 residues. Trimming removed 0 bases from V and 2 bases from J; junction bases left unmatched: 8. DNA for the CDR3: TGTGCCAGCAGCTTAGATCTGACAGGGGCGAAGAACTATGGCTACACCTTC. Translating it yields CASSLDLTGAKNYGYTF.

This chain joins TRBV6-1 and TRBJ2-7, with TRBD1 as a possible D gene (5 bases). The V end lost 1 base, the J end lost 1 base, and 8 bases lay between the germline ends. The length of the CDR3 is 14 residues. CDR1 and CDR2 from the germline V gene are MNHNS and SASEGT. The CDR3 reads CASSEEQGSYEQYF. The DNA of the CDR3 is TGTGCCAGCAGTGAAGAGCAGGGATCCTACGAGCAGTACTTC.

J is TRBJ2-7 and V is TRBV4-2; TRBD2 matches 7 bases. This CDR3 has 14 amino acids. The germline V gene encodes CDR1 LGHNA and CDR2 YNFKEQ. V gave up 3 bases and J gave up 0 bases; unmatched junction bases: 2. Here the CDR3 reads CASSQRGTSYEQYF. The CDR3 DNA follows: TGTGCCAGCAGCCAGCGGGGGACCTCCTACGAGCAGTACTTC.

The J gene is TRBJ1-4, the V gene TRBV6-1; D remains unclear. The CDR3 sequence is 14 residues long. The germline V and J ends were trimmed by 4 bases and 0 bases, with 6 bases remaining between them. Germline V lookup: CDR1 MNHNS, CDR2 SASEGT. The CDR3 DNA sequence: TGTGCCAGCAGTGCTGCAGCAACTAATGAAAAACTGTTTTTT. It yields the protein CASSAAATNEKLFF.

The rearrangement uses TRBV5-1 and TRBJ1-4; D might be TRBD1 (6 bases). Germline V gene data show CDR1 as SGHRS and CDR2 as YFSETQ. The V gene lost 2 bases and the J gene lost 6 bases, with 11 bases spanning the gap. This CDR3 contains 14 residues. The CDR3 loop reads CASSLGGLDEKLFF. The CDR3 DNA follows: TGCGCCAGCAGCTTAGGGGGTTTGGATGAAAAACTGTTTTTT.